This T cell receptor (beta chain) was identified during a study of T cell responses to AZD1222 COVID-19 vaccine. Study-level points and caveats: Clonal diversity was possibly underestimated; the donors were predominantly white British and more often female. Dominant CD4 TCR responses targeted spike regions 160-218 and 743-854.

Doses given second, at about 4 or about 12 weeks, were pooled. This clone was observed a single time. Antigen: not known. The CDR3 extends over 12 amino acids. Germline V gene lookup returns CDR1 LNHNV and CDR2 YYDKDF (reference sequence). V lost 3 bases, J lost 8 bases, and 10 bases lay in between. Measured with immunoSEQ multiplex PCR; TCRdb has only the in-frame clones, and not every one. The sample holds 60,000 to 90,000 clones; around nine tenths are singletons and the top ten take around 19%. The chain links TRBV15 to TRBJ1-1; no clear D. This receptor was obtained from an adult who received the AZD1222 COVID-19 vaccine. Sequenced material: peripheral blood, taken 28 days after the second AZD1222 dose. The CDR3 DNA reads TGTGCCACCAGCAGGGAATCCGTGGAAGCTTTCTTT. As protein: CATSRESVEAFF. Looking up the rest from reference TRBV15 and TRBJ1-1 gives the full variable domain: DAMVIQNPRYQVTQFGKPVTLSCSQTLNHNVMYWYQQKSSQAPKLLFHYYDKDFNNEADTPDNFQSRRPNTSFCFLDIRSPGLGDTAMYLCATSRESVEAFFGQGTRLTVV.